This T cell receptor (beta chain) was identified in a study of graft-versus-host responses after intestinal transplantation. At the level of the study: Each recipient received anti-thymocyte globulin induction, then tacrolimus and steroids for 3 to 4 years. Notes on the study in general: Declining HvG levels early post-transplant were linked to peak circulating GvH clone levels.

The method was immunoSEQ multiplex PCR; TCRdb's version includes in-frame clones alone and lacks a portion of them. The data show over 75,000 clones, about 88% seen once. As to this clone: Its target is not known.

The CDR3 has 15 residues. V was cut by 1 base and J by 11 bases, with 21 bases left in between. Germline assignment: CDR1 SGHNT and CDR2 YYREEE (reference sequence). This TCR was sampled from a human donor who was the organ donor for an intestinal transplant. V gene TRBV5-4 combines with J gene TRBJ1-1; TRBD1 is a possible D gene (6 bases). The material sequenced was unstimulated CD4+ T cells sorted from spleen or lymph node cells, taken before transplant. The CDR3 sequence: CASSLLKTGGAGAFF. In DNA, the CDR3 is TGTGCCAGCAGCTTGCTCAAGACGGGGGGCGCGGGGGCTTTCTTT.